This T cell receptor beta chain was sequenced during a study of T cells in Graves' hyperthyroidism and ophthalmopathy. Comments on this clonotype: A much more abundant neighbour one base away suggests this may be a read error.

With 8 bases removed from V and 7 bases from J, the gap between germline ends came to 17 bases. This CDR3 comprises 13 residues. RNA transcripts served as the template for amplifying TCR beta CDR3 regions. With the HTBI primer set, the TCR CDR3 went through a first round of RT-PCR. Each CDR3 protein is one row after TCRdb ran MiXCR on the multiplex PCR reads. The sample lists 550,000 to 600,000 distinct CDR3 sequences, over 15% occurring once. Hyperthyroidism, newly diagnosed and lasting under 2 months, affected patients aged 18 to 65. Any patient presenting with uncontrolled infection, other autoimmune disease, pregnancy or lactation was left out.

The sample comprised blood. The V gene is TRBV12-3 or TRBV12-4, the J gene TRBJ2-5; no clear D gene. This receptor was obtained from a woman aged 18 to 35 with Graves' hyperthyroidism. The chain's CDR3 is CASSPDPTVTQYF. In DNA, the CDR3 is TGTGCCAGCTCTCCTGACCCGACGGTGACCCAGTACTTC.